This TCR beta chain was profiled in a study of long-term antiretroviral therapy in people with HIV. Overall study findings and caveats: When set beside controls, HIV repertoires had CDR3 length ranges that were narrower.

The assay, immunoSEQ v3.0, was run at survey level. Some clones are missing from TCRdb's copy, which holds only in-frame ones; the method was immunoSEQ multiplex PCR. Of 25,000 to 30,000 clones listed, 80% to 85% are singletons. Trimming took 2 bases from V and 11 from J, leaving 11 bases between them. Germline loops: CDR1 SGDLS, CDR2 YYNGEE. The CDR3 totals 12 residues. Details on this clone: The antigen is undetermined.

The source is a man in his late teens or twenties with HIV. J is TRBJ2-1 and V is TRBV9; D is unresolved. The source was unsorted PBMCs, collected 0.8 years before starting antiretroviral therapy. CDR3 region: CASSVDDSQQFF. CDR3 DNA sequence: TGTGCCAGCAGCGTTGATGATAGTCAGCAGTTCTTC. The whole variable domain, filled in from reference TRBV9 and TRBJ2-1, reads DSGVTQTPKHLITATGQRVTLRCSPRSGDLSVYWYQQSLDQGLQFLIQYYNGEERAKGNILERFSAQQFPDLHSELNLSSLELGDSALYFCASSVDDSQQFFGPGTRLTVL.